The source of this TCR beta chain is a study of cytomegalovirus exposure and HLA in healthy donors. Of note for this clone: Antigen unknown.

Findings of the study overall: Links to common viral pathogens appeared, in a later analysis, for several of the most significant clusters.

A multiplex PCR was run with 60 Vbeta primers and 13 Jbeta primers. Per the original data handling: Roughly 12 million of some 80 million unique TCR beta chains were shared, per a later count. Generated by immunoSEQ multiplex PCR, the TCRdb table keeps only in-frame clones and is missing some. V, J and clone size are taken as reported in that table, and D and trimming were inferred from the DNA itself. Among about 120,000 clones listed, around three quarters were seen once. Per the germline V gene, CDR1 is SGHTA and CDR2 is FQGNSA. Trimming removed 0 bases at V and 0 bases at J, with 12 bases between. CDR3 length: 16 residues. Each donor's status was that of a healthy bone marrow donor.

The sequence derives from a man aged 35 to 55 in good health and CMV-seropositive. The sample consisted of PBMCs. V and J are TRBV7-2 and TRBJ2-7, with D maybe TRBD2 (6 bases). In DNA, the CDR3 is TGTGCCAGCAGCTTAGCAGGAGGGGTCCCCTCCTACGAGCAGTACTTC. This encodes CASSLAGGVPSYEQYF.